The TCR beta chain described here comes from a study of cytomegalovirus exposure and HLA in healthy donors. Study-wide findings and caveats: CMV antigen specificity was confirmed in vitro for three CMV-associated chains.

Germline V CDR1 and CDR2: SGHTA, FQGNSA. CDR3 length: 16 residues. The junction had 9 bases not matched to a gene; V was cut back by 3 bases and J by 5 bases. This clone was counted a few times. Its specificity is not known. Amplification used 60 Vbeta primers and 13 Jbeta primers. Using immunoSEQ multiplex PCR, the repertoire was profiled, and TCRdb retains in-frame clones only, with some absent. The sample holds 90,000 to 120,000 clones, around three quarters seen once. This receptor was obtained from a female donor in good health and CMV-seropositive. The sequenced material came from PBMCs. The chain recombines TRBV7-2 with TRBJ2-1; 8 nucleotides agree with TRBD2. CDR3: CASSFLAGSSNNEQFF. CDR3 DNA sequence: TGTGCCAGCAGCTTTTTAGCGGGGTCGTCGAACAATGAGCAGTTCTTC.